This TCR beta chain was retrieved from a study of blood T cell dynamics during melanoma immunotherapy. Study-wide results and caveats: Unlike progressors, later disease-control patients had W3 repertoires gaining clonality or diversity.

To note about this clone: Its antigen is not known.

A fixed DNA input of about 320 ng was used per bulk PBMC sample. The repertoire was sequenced with immunoSEQ multiplex PCR; TCRdb's copy has only in-frame clones and lacks some. The table lists tens of thousands of clones, around nine tenths of them singletons, with roughly 4.6% in the top ten. This CDR3 spans 16 amino acids. Germline V gene data show CDR1 as PRHDT and CDR2 as FYEKMQ (reference sequence). Trimming shortened V by 2 bases and J by 7 bases, and 18 bases separated the two germline ends. Time point described: pre-treatment baseline. Sampling occurred pretreatment (T0) and at week 3 (W3), after cycle one of checkpoint blockade. Apart from a couple of fast progressors, RECIST 1.1 response was judged 12 weeks post-infusion.

The chain couples TRBV13 to TRBJ2-1; the D gene is possibly TRBD1 (6 bases). Sequencing was performed on blood, taken from a patient treated with checkpoint blockade. The receptor comes from a human donor with melanoma. CDR3: CASSLYLYRVGNEQFF. The CDR3 nucleotides are TGTGCCAGCAGCTTATATCTCTACAGGGTAGGAAATGAGCAGTTCTTC.